This TCR beta chain appears in the sequencing data of a study of long-term antiretroviral therapy in people with HIV. A v3.0 immunoSEQ assay was performed at survey level. The data were produced by immunoSEQ multiplex PCR, yet TCRdb's version contains in-frame clones alone and is incomplete. Among over 30,000 clones listed, roughly 97% were seen once. It was in the United States that all participants with HIV were treated. With respect to this clone: Its antigen is as yet unknown.

Study-wide results and caveats: Diversity went up after ART and still fell short of transplant donor controls. In HIV, the repertoires covered a tighter span of CDR3 lengths than in controls.

The V gene's germline CDR1 is MNHNS and CDR2 SASEGT. This CDR3 region has 13 residues. Trimming left V 6 bases short and J 5 bases short, with 14 bases between. The TCR comes from a man younger than 45 with HIV. Sample: unsorted PBMCs, taken 6.9 years after starting antiretroviral therapy. This rearrangement joins TRBV6-1 to TRBJ2-7, with D possibly TRBD1 on 6 matching bases. Written as DNA, the CDR3 is TGTGCCAGCAGGAGGGGGAGCAGCGACGAGCAGTACTTC. It codes for CASRRGSSDEQYF.